The TCR beta chain under discussion was sequenced for a study of CD8 T cells in ankylosing spondylitis. Study-level points and caveats: Within peripheral blood, clones linked to disease were CD8+ and relatively rare. Certain motif variants had earlier appeared in reactive arthritis synovial fluid and blood. Matched ankylosing spondylitis synovial fluid reportedly showed significant enrichment of disease-linked clones. Typical of ankylosing spondylitis blood, it appeared, was a TCR beta motif of several highly homologous variants.

The CDR3 runs to 16 residues. In germline, CDR1 is KGHDR, CDR2 SFDVKD. The trim removed 3 bases at V and 5 bases at J, leaving 10 bases unmatched. A few counts support this clonotype. As yet, its antigen is unknown. Library preparation for TCR beta used quantitative 5'-RACE with molecular barcodes. In TCRdb, the 5' RACE reads were re-called with MiXCR into one record per CDR3 protein. The sample contains about 540,000 distinct CDR3 sequences, approximately 11% of which appear only once. The receptor was isolated from a male donor with ankylosing spondylitis. The rearrangement links TRBV24-1 to TRBJ1-1; 8 bases agree with TRBD1. Sequenced: blood, either unsorted or a sorted T cell fraction (not recorded which). The CDR3 loop reads CATSDPSPGGRTEAFF. CDR3 nucleotides: TGTGCCACCAGTGATCCGTCTCCAGGGGGCCGGACTGAAGCTTTCTTT.